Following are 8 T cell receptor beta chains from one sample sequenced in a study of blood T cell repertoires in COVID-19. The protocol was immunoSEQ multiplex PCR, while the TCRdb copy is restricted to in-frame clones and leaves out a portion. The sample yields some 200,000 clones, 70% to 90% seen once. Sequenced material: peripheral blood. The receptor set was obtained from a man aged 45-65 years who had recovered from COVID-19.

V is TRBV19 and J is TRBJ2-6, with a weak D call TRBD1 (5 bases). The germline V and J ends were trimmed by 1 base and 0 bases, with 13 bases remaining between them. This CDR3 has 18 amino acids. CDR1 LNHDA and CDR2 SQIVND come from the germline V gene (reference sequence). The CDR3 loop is CASSIVRAQLSGANVLTF. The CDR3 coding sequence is TGTGCCAGTAGTATAGTCAGGGCACAACTCTCTGGGGCCAACGTCCTGACTTTC.

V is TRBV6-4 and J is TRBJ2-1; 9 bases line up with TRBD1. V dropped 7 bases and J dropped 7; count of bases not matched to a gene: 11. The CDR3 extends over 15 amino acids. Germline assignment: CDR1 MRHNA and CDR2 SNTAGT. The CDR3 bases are TGTGCCAGCAAGTCCGGGACAGGGTTGGAAAATGAGCAGTTCTTC. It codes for CASKSGTGLENEQFF.

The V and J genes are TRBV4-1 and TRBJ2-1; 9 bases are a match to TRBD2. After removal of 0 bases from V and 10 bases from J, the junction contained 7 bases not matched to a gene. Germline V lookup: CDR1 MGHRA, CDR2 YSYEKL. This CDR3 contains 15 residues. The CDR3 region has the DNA TGCGCCAGCAGCCAAGAGAAGGCTAGCGGGAAGGAGCAGTTCTTC. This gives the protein CASSQEKASGKEQFF.

CDR3 residues: CASSSLAGDNEQFF. CDR3 nucleotides: TGTGCCAGCAGTTCCCTAGCGGGAGACAATGAGCAGTTCTTC. This chain connects TRBV27 to TRBJ2-1, with 10 bases that match TRBD2. With V trimmed by 4 bases and J by 5 bases, 2 bases remained unmatched. The length of the CDR3 is 14 residues. The germline V gene encodes CDR1 MNHEY and CDR2 SMNVEV (reference sequence).

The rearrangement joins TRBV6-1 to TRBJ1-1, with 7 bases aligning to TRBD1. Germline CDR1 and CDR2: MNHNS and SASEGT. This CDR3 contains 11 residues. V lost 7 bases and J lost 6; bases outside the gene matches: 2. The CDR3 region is CASNQGAEAFF. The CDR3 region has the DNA TGTGCCAGCAACCAGGGGGCTGAAGCTTTCTTT.

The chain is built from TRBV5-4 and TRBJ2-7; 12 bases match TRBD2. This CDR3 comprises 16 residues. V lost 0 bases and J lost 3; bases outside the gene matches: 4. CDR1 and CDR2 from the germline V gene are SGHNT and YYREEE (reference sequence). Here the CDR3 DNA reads TGTGCCAGCAGCTTGGCCGGGACTAGCGGGCTCTACGAGCAGTACTTC. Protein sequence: CASSLAGTSGLYEQYF.

The CDR3 loop is CASSPTQRANGGYGYTF. CDR3 DNA sequence: TGTGCCAGCTCACCAACACAAAGGGCAAACGGAGGATATGGCTACACCTTC. This chain connects TRBV18 to TRBJ1-2; no definite D call. The CDR3 spans 17 residues. Trimming cost V 2 bases and J 5 bases, with 21 bases left between them. Germline-derived CDR1 and CDR2 are KGHSH and LQKENI.

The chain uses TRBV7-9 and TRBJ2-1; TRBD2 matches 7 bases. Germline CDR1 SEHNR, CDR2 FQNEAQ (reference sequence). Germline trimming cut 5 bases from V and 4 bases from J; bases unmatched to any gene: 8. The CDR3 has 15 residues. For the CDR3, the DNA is TGTGCCAGCAGCCGGGGGACTACTGGGTACAATGAGCAGTTCTTC. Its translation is CASSRGTTGYNEQFF.